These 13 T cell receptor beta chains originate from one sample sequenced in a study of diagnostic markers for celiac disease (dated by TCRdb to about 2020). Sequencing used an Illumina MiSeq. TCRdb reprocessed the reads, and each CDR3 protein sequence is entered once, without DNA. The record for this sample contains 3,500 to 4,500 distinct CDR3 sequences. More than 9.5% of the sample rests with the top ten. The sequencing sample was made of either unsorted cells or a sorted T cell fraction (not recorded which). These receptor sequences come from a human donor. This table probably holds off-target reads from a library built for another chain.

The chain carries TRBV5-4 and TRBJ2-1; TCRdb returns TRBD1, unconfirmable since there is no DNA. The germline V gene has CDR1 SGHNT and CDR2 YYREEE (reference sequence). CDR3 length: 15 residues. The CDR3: CASSLWAEPYNEQFF.

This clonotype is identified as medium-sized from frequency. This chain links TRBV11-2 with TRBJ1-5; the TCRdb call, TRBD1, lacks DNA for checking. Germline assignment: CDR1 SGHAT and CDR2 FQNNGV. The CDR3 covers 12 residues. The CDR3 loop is CASSLTDREQHF. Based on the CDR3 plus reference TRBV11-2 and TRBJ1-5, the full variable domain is EAGVAQSPRYKIIEKRQSVAFWCNPISGHATLYWYQQILGQGPKLLIQFQNNGVVDDSQLPKDRFSAERLKGVDSTLKIQPAKLEDSAVYLCASSLTDREQHFGDGTRLSIL.

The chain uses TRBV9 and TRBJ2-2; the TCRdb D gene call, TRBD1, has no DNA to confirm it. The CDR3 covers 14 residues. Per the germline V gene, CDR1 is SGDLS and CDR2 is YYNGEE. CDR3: CASRQGVNTGELFF. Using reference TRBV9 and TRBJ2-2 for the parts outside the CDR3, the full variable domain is DSGVTQTPKHLITATGQRVTLRCSPRSGDLSVYWYQQSLDQGLQFLIQYYNGEERAKGNILERFSAQQFPDLHSELNLSSLELGDSALYFCASRQGVNTGELFFGEGSRLTVL.

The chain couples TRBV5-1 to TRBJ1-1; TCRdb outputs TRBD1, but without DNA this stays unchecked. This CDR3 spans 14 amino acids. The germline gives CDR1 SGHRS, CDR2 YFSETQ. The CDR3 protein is CASSRGQLNTEAFF.

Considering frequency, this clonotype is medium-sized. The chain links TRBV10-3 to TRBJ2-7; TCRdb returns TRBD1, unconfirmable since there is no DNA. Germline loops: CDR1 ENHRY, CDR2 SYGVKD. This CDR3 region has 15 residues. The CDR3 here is CAISESREAGYEQYF.

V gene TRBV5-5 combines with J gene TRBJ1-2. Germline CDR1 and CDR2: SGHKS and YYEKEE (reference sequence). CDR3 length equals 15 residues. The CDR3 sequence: CASSLRSEDNYGYTF.

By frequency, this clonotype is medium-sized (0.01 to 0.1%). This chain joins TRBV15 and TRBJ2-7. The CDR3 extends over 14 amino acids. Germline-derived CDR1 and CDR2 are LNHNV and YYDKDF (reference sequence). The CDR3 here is CATSRDLISYEQYF. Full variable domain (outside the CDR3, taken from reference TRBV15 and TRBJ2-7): DAMVIQNPRYQVTQFGKPVTLSCSQTLNHNVMYWYQQKSSQAPKLLFHYYDKDFNNEADTPDNFQSRRPNTSFCFLDIRSPGLGDTAMYLCATSRDLISYEQYFGPGTRLTVT.

CDR3 amino acids: CASSVGTGRLRETQYF. The chain combines TRBV19 with TRBJ2-5; no DNA is available, so the TRBD1 call from TCRdb remains unchecked. The CDR3 loop spans 16 amino acids. CDR1 and CDR2 from the germline V gene are LNHDA and SQIVND (reference sequence).

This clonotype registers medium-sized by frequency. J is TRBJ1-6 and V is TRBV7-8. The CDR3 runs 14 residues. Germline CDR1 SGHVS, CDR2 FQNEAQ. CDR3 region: CASSLTRRDSPLHF.

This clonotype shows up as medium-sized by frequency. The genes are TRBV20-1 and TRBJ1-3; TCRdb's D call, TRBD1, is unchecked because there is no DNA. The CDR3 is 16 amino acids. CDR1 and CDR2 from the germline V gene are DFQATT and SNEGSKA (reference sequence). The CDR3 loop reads CSATGTSLSSGNTIYF.

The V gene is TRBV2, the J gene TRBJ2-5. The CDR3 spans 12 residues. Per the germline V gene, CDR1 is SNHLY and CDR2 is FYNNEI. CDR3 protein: CASSEQQETQYF.

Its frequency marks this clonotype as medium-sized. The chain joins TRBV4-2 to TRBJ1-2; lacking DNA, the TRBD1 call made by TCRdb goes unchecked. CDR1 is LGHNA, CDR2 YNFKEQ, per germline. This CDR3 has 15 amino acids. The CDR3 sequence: CASSPPSRVNYGYTF.

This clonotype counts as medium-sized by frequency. CDR3 residues: CASSQGYTDTQYF. The chain has TRBV7-2 and TRBJ2-3. CDR1 is SGHTA, CDR2 FQGNSA, per germline. There are 13 residues in the CDR3. Complete variable domain (other parts from reference TRBV7-2 and TRBJ2-3): GAGVSQSPSNKVTEKGKDVELRCDPISGHTALYWYRQSLGQGLEFLIYFQGNSAPDKSGLPSDRFSAERTGGSVSTLTIQRTQQEDSAVYLCASSQGYTDTQYFGPGTRLTVL.